These 26 T cell receptor beta chains share one sample of origin, sequenced in a study of blood T cell repertoires in COVID-19. Here immunoSEQ multiplex PCR was the method, and the copy in TCRdb shows in-frame clones only, minus some. This table holds about 160,000 clones, 65% to 90% found once. The specimen was peripheral blood. These receptors were obtained from a man between 70 and 80 years old with acute or convalescent COVID-19.

As regards this clone: In this CDR3 the conserved last residue, phenylalanine or tryptophan, is missing, so a read error is likely. The limits of the CDR3 on the DNA are not certain, so only TCRdb's listed CDR3 is given. The chain uses TRBV9 and TRBJ2-7; the DNA was not used to check the table's D call, TRBD1. Termini included, the CDR3 measures 9 amino acids. Germline V lookup: CDR1 SGDLS, CDR2 YYNGEE. The CDR3 spells CASSLRHAH.

V usage is TRBV7-3 and J usage is TRBJ2-2; 12 bases map to TRBD2. The V gene end was trimmed by 4 bases and the J gene end by 4 bases; junction bases not matched to a gene: 4. The CDR3 extends over 16 amino acids. Germline V CDR1 and CDR2: SGHTA, FQGTGA. As DNA, the CDR3 is TGTGCCAGCAGCTCGACTAGCGGGAGCCCCACCGGGGAGCTGTTTTTT. It specifies CASSSTSGSPTGELFF.

This rearrangement joins TRBV6-5 to TRBJ1-2; 7 bases are shared with TRBD1. The CDR3 runs to 15 residues. V dropped 5 bases and J dropped 1; count of bases not matched to a gene: 7. CDR1 is MNHEY, CDR2 SVGAGI, per germline. CDR3 coding DNA: TGTGCCAGCAGTATACTAAACAGGGGTAACTATGGCTACACCTTC. Residues: CASSILNRGNYGYTF.

This clone has just one count. The CDR3 coding sequence is TGTGCCAGTAGTATAGGTAGGACACCCATGAACACTGAAGCTTTCTTT. Its protein product is CASSIGRTPMNTEAFF. The chain links TRBV19 to TRBJ1-1, with D perhaps TRBD1 (5 bases). Germline-derived CDR1 and CDR2 are LNHDA and SQIVND (reference sequence). Trimming shortened V by 1 base and J by 0 bases, and 12 bases separated the two germline ends. The CDR3 length is 16 residues.

This clone has only one observation. The chain combines TRBV14 with TRBJ2-3, with D possibly TRBD1 on 5 matching bases. Looked up from germline, CDR1 is SGHDN and CDR2 is FVKESK. This CDR3 has 14 residues. V lost 3 bases and J 1 base, leaving 8 bases between the germline ends. The CDR3 region is CASSQKGRTDTQYF. CDR3 DNA sequence: TGTGCCAGCAGCCAGAAGGGGCGCACAGATACGCAGTATTTT.

This chain links TRBV13 with TRBJ1-6, with 9 bases identical to TRBD1. The CDR3 length is 15 residues. Germline V gene sequence: CDR1 PRHDT, CDR2 FYEKMQ (reference sequence). Unmatched junction bases numbered 2, after V lost 2 bases and J lost 6 bases. The CDR3 nucleotides read TGTGCCAGCAGCTTAAGGGACAGGGCTAATTCACCCCTCCACTTT. The encoded protein is CASSLRDRANSPLHF.

The chain combines TRBV9 with TRBJ1-3; D is unclear. With 4 bases removed from V and 4 bases from J, the gap between germline ends came to 9 bases. The V gene's germline CDR1 is SGDLS and CDR2 YYNGEE. The CDR3 is 13 amino acids. The CDR3 is CASSPPAGNTIYF. In DNA, the CDR3 is TGTGCCAGCAGCCCCCCCGCGGGAAACACCATATATTTT.

The V gene is TRBV6-5, the J gene TRBJ2-7; possible D gene TRBD1, 5 bases. CDR1 and CDR2 (germline): MNHEY, SVGAGI. CDR3 size: 13 residues. V lost 6 bases and J lost 3, with 12 bases in between. In DNA, the CDR3 is TGTGCCAGCAGCAATACCCAGGGCTACGAGCAGTACTTC. This gives the protein CASSNTQGYEQYF.

This sequence joins TRBV15 and TRBJ1-5; no reliable D call. V was shortened by 3 bases and J by 2 bases, with 8 bases between the two germline ends. The CDR3 has 14 amino acids. Per germline, CDR1 LNHNV and CDR2 YYDKDF (reference sequence). In DNA, the CDR3 is TGTGCCACCAGCAGGGTGGGCCGCAATCAGCCCCAGCATTTT. Translation: CATSRVGRNQPQHF.

This chain links TRBV5-1 with TRBJ2-2; 8 bases agree with TRBD2. The J segment lost 1 base and the V segment lost 2 bases, leaving 1 base of the junction unmatched. The CDR3 runs to 15 residues. CDR1 SGHRS and CDR2 YFSETQ come from the germline V gene. The CDR3 region has the DNA TGCGCCAGCAGCTTCACTAGCGGGAACACCGGGGAGCTGTTTTTT. It yields the protein CASSFTSGNTGELFF.

This chain uses TRBV27 with TRBJ2-1; D remains unclear. Trimming removed 5 bases at V and 0 bases at J, with 11 bases between. This CDR3 has 15 amino acids. Germline loops: CDR1 MNHEY, CDR2 SMNVEV (reference sequence). The CDR3 protein is CASSTTDPSYNEQFF. The CDR3 coding sequence is TGTGCCAGCAGTACCACTGATCCCTCCTACAATGAGCAGTTCTTC.

The chain combines TRBV9 with TRBJ2-2; 10 positions agree with TRBD1. Per the germline V gene, CDR1 is SGDLS and CDR2 is YYNGEE. J gave up 5 bases and V 0 bases, and 4 bases lay outside the gene matches. This CDR3 is 16 amino acids long. The CDR3 sequence is CASSVGLGQGTGELFF. In nucleotides, the CDR3 is TGTGCCAGCAGCGTAGGTCTGGGACAGGGGACCGGGGAGCTGTTTTTT.

This clone was counted a single time. The chain has TRBV15 and TRBJ2-7, with 7 positions matching TRBD1. The V gene end was trimmed by 3 bases and the J gene end by 4 bases; junction bases not matched to a gene: 15. The germline gives CDR1 LNHNV, CDR2 YYDKDF (reference sequence). The CDR3 runs to 17 residues. The CDR3 coding sequence is TGTGCCACCAGCAGCAGCAGTATCGGGACAGTTGAGTACGAGCAGTACTTC. This gives the protein CATSSSSIGTVEYEQYF.

The chain employs TRBV19 and TRBJ2-4, with a possible D match to TRBD1 (6 bases). This CDR3 is 15 amino acids long. Trimming stripped 5 bases from V and 4 bases from J, with 15 bases between. Germline V lookup: CDR1 LNHDA, CDR2 SQIVND (reference sequence). As DNA, the CDR3 is TGTGCCAGTAGTGGGGGACACCGGCCAAAAAACATTCAGTACTTC. It yields the protein CASSGGHRPKNIQYF.

The gene calls are TRBV18 and TRBJ1-4; perhaps TRBD1 as D (6 bases). This CDR3 is 13 amino acids long. Per the germline V gene, CDR1 is KGHSH and CDR2 is LQKENI. V was shortened by 4 bases and J by 7 bases, with 10 bases between the two germline ends. CDR3 in amino acids: CASSLNRVEKLFF. The CDR3 DNA sequence: TGTGCCAGCTCACTCAACAGGGTTGAAAAACTGTTTTTT.

In DNA, the CDR3 is TGCGCCAGCAGCCGGGGGACAGGGGCAGGTAGTGGCCAAGAGACCCAGTACTTC. Translated: CASSRGTGAGSGQETQYF. The gene calls are TRBV5-1 and TRBJ2-5, with 10 bases lining up with TRBD1. Germline V gene data show CDR1 as SGHRS and CDR2 as YFSETQ. The CDR3 extends over 18 amino acids. V shed 4 bases, J shed 1 base, and the junction held 13 bases outside the gene matches.

V usage is TRBV7-2 and J usage is TRBJ2-1, with 11 bases aligning to TRBD2. The CDR3 is 16 amino acids. Germline V gives CDR1 SGHTA, CDR2 FQGNSA. After removal of 3 bases from V and 7 bases from J, the junction contained 8 bases not matched to a gene. The CDR3 sequence is CASSLHYSSGRNEQFF. The CDR3 DNA reads TGTGCCAGCAGCTTGCATTACTCTAGCGGGAGGAATGAGCAGTTCTTC.

The chain has TRBV6-2 or TRBV6-3 and TRBJ2-5; D remains unclear. V lost 2 bases, J lost 5 bases, and 15 bases lay in between. The germline CDR1 and CDR2 sequences are MNHEY and SVGEGT. The CDR3 has 15 amino acids. The CDR3 sequence is CASSYGSLGMETQYF. CDR3 bases: TGTGCCAGCAGTTACGGTAGCCTGGGTATGGAGACCCAGTACTTC.

By share, this clone counts as medium-sized. The gene calls are TRBV4-2 and TRBJ2-2, with 11 bases aligning to TRBD2. Germline V gene lookup returns CDR1 LGHNA and CDR2 YNFKEQ. With 1 base clipped from V and 2 bases from J, the junction kept 9 bases outside the gene matches. CDR3 length equals 19 residues. CDR3 bases: TGTGCCAGCAGCCAAGGGGAGTCTAGCGGGAGGTTAAACACCGGGGAGCTGTTTTTT. It is translated as CASSQGESSGRLNTGELFF.

For this clone: At one of its ends the junction is not consistent with the germline gene, which may arise from a read error. The rearrangement links TRBV2 to TRBJ2-1, with TRBD1 as a possible D gene (5 bases). Germline CDR1 reads SNHLY; CDR2 reads FYNNEI. The CDR3 loop spans 11 amino acids. The chain's CDR3 is CASSEGQGGLF. The DNA of the CDR3 is TGTGCCAGCAGTGAAGGCCAGGGTGGCCTCTTC.

This sequence joins TRBV6-5 and TRBJ2-2, with D tentatively TRBD2 (6 bases). Trimming took off 0 bases at V and 1 base at J, with 9 bases between the two ends. CDR3 length: 16 amino acids. CDR1 and CDR2 (germline): MNHEY, SVGAGI. Written as DNA, the CDR3 is TGTGCCAGCAGTTACTCGGGACTTCTGAACACCGGGGAGCTGTTTTTT. It is translated as CASSYSGLLNTGELFF.

The gene calls are TRBV12-3 or TRBV12-4 and TRBJ2-7; D ambiguous. Trimming shortened V by 1 base and J by 5 bases, and 9 bases separated the two germline ends. The CDR3 is 13 residues long. CDR3 amino acids: CASSLVRNHEQYF. CDR3 in DNA: TGTGCCAGCAGTTTAGTGAGGAACCACGAGCAGTACTTC.

The V and J genes are TRBV5-1 and TRBJ1-2; D is unresolved. Trimming took 4 bases from V and 3 from J, leaving 16 bases between them. Per germline, CDR1 SGHRS and CDR2 YFSETQ. CDR3 size: 15 residues. The CDR3 region is CASSPNGGEHYGYTF. The CDR3 coding sequence is TGCGCCAGCAGCCCGAACGGAGGAGAACACTATGGCTACACCTTC.

This chain connects TRBV5-5 to TRBJ1-2, with D maybe TRBD1 (5 bases). Trimming removed 0 bases at V and 4 bases at J, with 10 bases between. CDR3 length: 14 amino acids. Germline CDR1 is SGHKS and CDR2 is YYEKEE (reference sequence). The CDR3 here is CASSLVRGFYGYTF. The CDR3 coding sequence is TGTGCCAGCAGCTTGGTTCGGGGGTTCTATGGCTACACCTTC.

This clone was detected only a few times. The chain is built from TRBV20-1 and TRBJ1-2, with D possibly being TRBD1 (6 bases). This CDR3 comprises 12 residues. V was pared by 3 bases and J by 6 bases, with 11 bases between. CDR1 DFQATT and CDR2 SNEGSKA come from the germline V gene (reference sequence). CDR3 region: CSASRQDDGYTF. CDR3 DNA sequence: TGCAGTGCTAGTCGACAGGATGATGGCTACACCTTC.

CDR3 bases: TGTGCCAGTAGTATACAGGGCAGAGGTGAGCAGTTCTTC. Its protein product is CASSIQGRGEQFF. The J gene is TRBJ2-1, the V gene TRBV19, with D perhaps TRBD1 (5 bases). Germline V gene data show CDR1 as LNHDA and CDR2 as SQIVND (reference sequence). The CDR3 runs to 13 residues. V was pared by 2 bases and J by 9 bases, with 11 bases between.